This TCR beta chain was profiled in a study of shared clonotypes between healthy human individuals. Study-wide points: A limitation of the genetic and exposure-history diversity represented arose from few donors. Only blood was sampled; tissue repertoires likely differ.

It was across several immunoSEQ plates that each subset's genomic DNA was evenly split. Produced via immunoSEQ multiplex PCR; TCRdb's table is partial and in-frame only. The table shows 2 million to 2.5 million clones, with nearly 97% occurring only once. The CDR3 sequence is 13 residues long. V was clipped by 5 bases and J by 3 bases; unmatched bases: 4. Germline CDR1 reads MNHNS; CDR2 reads SASEGT. A word on this clone: Its target is not known.

V gene TRBV6-1 combines with J gene TRBJ2-7; 7 bases align to TRBD1. Specimen: naive CD4+ T cells sorted from blood. Subset described: CD45RA+ positively selected. The receptor was derived from a man between 18 and 29 years old in good health. The CDR3 DNA follows: TGTGCCAGCAGTCCCGGACAGGACTACGAGCAGTACTTC. Translated, it gives CASSPGQDYEQYF.